These 14 T cell receptor beta chains share one sample of origin, sequenced in a study of post-analysis software for immune sequencing data. Their specific antigens are unknown. Every TCR beta cDNA library bore unique molecular identifiers. Each CDR3 protein is one row after TCRdb ran MiXCR on the PCR reads. The sample has 250,000 to 300,000 distinct CDR3 sequences; 35% to 45% are singletons. Study-level findings and limits: Roughly five TRBV segments appeared more often in patients than in controls, and TRBV5-6, TRBV5-1 and TRBV20-1 were among these.

Input material: blood. The receptors here all came from a girl aged 10-17 years with multiple sclerosis.

On this clonotype: A read error may be the cause here, since a much bigger clone is one base away. The CDR3 reads CVSSLDRGTYNEQFF. Written as DNA, the CDR3 is TGTGTCAGCAGCTTGGACAGGGGAACCTACAATGAGCAGTTCTTC. The rearrangement uses TRBV7-3 and TRBJ2-1; 9 bases are shared with TRBD1. The CDR3 sequence is 15 residues long. Germline V CDR1 and CDR2: SGHTA, FQGTGA.

This clonotype occurred many times. CDR3 nucleotides: TGTGCCAGCAGCTTCTTCAACAGAGCTAATGAAAAACTGTTTTTT. Protein sequence: CASSFFNRANEKLFF. The V call is TRBV7-2, the J call TRBJ1-4; no clear D gene. V was shortened by 3 bases and J by 3 bases, with 11 bases between the two germline ends. This CDR3 contains 15 residues. The germline V gene encodes CDR1 SGHTA and CDR2 FQGNSA.

The table lists this clonotype with many counts. The chain couples TRBV7-6 to TRBJ1-6; tentative D call: TRBD1 (5 bases). This CDR3 contains 14 residues. Germline lookup yields CDR1 SGHVS and CDR2 FNYEAQ. Deletions cut 6 bases from V and 9 bases from J, with 15 bases between. DNA for the CDR3: TGTGCCAGCAGTAGAGGGGCCGCAGTTTCACCCCTCCACTTT. Amino acid sequence: CASSRGAAVSPLHF.

Many counts were recorded for this clonotype. CDR3 loop: CASSLDPQRAYEQYF. CDR3 sequence (DNA): TGTGCCAGCAGCTTAGATCCACAGAGAGCCTACGAGCAGTACTTC. V gene TRBV11-2 combines with J gene TRBJ2-7; D is ambiguous. The ends were cut back, 0 bases at V and 2 bases at J, with 11 bases in the middle. The CDR3 extends over 15 amino acids. Germline CDR1 SGHAT, CDR2 FQNNGV. Filled out from reference TRBV11-2 and TRBJ2-7, the complete variable domain reads EAGVAQSPRYKIIEKRQSVAFWCNPISGHATLYWYQQILGQGPKLLIQFQNNGVVDDSQLPKDRFSAERLKGVDSTLKIQPAKLEDSAVYLCASSLDPQRAYEQYFGPGTRLTVT.

This clonotype was seen many times. The chain joins TRBV20-1 to TRBJ1-1; TRBD1 matches 8 bases. Germline V gene sequence: CDR1 DFQATT, CDR2 SNEGSKA (reference sequence). The CDR3 is 12 residues long. The V gene end was trimmed by 6 bases and the J gene end by 3 bases; junction bases not matched to a gene: 3. The CDR3: CSAYRGDTEAFF. The CDR3 DNA sequence: TGCAGTGCATACAGGGGGGACACTGAAGCTTTCTTT.

In this sample, this clonotype turned up many times. The gene calls are TRBV4-1 and TRBJ2-1; 7 bases match TRBD2. CDR3 size: 16 residues. The V gene's germline CDR1 is MGHRA and CDR2 YSYEKL. V lost 0 bases to trimming and J lost 4 bases; unmatched junction nucleotides: 6. The CDR3 sequence is CASSQDPAGSYNEQFF. CDR3 DNA sequence: TGCGCCAGCAGCCAAGATCCAGCGGGAAGTTACAATGAGCAGTTCTTC.

This clonotype appeared a few times. The chain uses TRBV6-5 and TRBJ1-5; perhaps TRBD1 as D (5 bases). The CDR3 loop spans 18 amino acids. V lost 0 bases, J lost 6 bases, and 21 bases lay in between. The germline CDR1 and CDR2 sequences are MNHEY and SVGAGI. The CDR3 spells CASSYSRGAGGTLQPQHF. The CDR3 DNA sequence: TGTGCCAGCAGTTACTCCCGAGGGGCGGGAGGTACGCTTCAGCCCCAGCATTTT.

To note about this clonotype: This may come from a read error, since a much larger clone is one base off. This sequence joins TRBV6-2 or TRBV6-3 and TRBJ2-7; tentative D call: TRBD1 (5 bases). The DNA end is a closer match to TRBJ2-5, so the J assignment may be wrong. The CDR3 loop spans 12 amino acids. Germline assignment: CDR1 MNHEY and CDR2 SVGEGT. CDR3 in amino acids: CASTGNRETQYF. CDR3 DNA sequence: TGTGCCAGTACAGGAAATCGAGAGACCCAGTACTTC.

In its sample, this clonotype was seen a few times. Possible read error: a much larger clone is one base away. The chain joins TRBV20-1 to TRBJ1-2, with D possibly TRBD1 on 5 matching bases. The germline V gene encodes CDR1 DFQATT and CDR2 SNEGSKA (reference sequence). V was cut by 2 bases and J by 0 bases, with 13 bases left in between. The CDR3 has 15 residues. This CDR3 reads CSARTRAGPNYGYTF. CDR3 in DNA: TGCAGTGCTAGAACCAGGGCAGGGCCTAACTATGGCTACACCTTC.

This clonotype was seen more than once but under ten times. The genes are TRBV2 and TRBJ2-3; TRBD2 aligns across 8 bases. The V and J ends lost 3 bases and 2 bases, in that order; junction bases with no gene match: 10. The CDR3 contains 17 residues. Germline-derived CDR1 and CDR2 are SNHLY and FYNNEI. CDR3 DNA: TGTGCCAGCAGTGAGCTGACTAGCGTGGAAGCCACAGATACGCAGTATTTT. As protein: CASSELTSVEATDTQYF.

This clonotype was seen many times. The rearrangement links TRBV11-2 to TRBJ2-3; no clear D. This CDR3 has 10 amino acids. The V end lost 5 bases, the J end lost 3 bases, and 0 bases lay between the germline ends. Per the germline V gene, CDR1 is SGHAT and CDR2 is FQNNGV. The CDR3, as DNA: TGTGCCAGCAGCACAGATACGCAGTATTTT. Its translation is CASSTDTQYF.

With respect to this clonotype: One base away lies a much larger clone, so this may be a sequencing read error. This chain links TRBV5-1 with TRBJ2-5; D is perhaps TRBD1 (6 bases). Germline V gene sequence: CDR1 SGHRS, CDR2 YFSETQ. V lost 1 base and J 11 bases, leaving 15 bases between the germline ends. The CDR3 consists of 13 residues. The CDR3 loop reads CASSLRGGYKQYF. The DNA for the CDR3 is TGCGCCAGCAGCTTGCGTGGGGGCTACAAGCAGTACTTC.

For this clonotype: This sequence may be a read error, since a much larger clone differs from it by one base. The rearrangement joins TRBV20-1 to TRBJ2-1, with D perhaps TRBD2 (5 bases). The CDR3 is 15 amino acids. From germline, CDR1 is DFQATT and CDR2 SNEGSKA (reference sequence). The CDR3 DNA follows: TGCAGTACTAGTGCCTCAACCCGTGTGTGGAATGAGCAGTTCTTC. Translating gives CSTSASTRVWNEQFF.

The chain recombines TRBV15 with TRBJ2-3; no clear D. The CDR3 sequence is 15 residues long. CDR1 and CDR2 from the germline V gene are LNHNV and YYDKDF (reference sequence). The ends were cut back, 0 bases at V and 8 bases at J, with 15 bases in the middle. The CDR3 DNA is TGTGCCACCAGCAGAGATTGGGCAACGTGGGGTACGCAGTATTTT. It specifies CATSRDWATWGTQYF.